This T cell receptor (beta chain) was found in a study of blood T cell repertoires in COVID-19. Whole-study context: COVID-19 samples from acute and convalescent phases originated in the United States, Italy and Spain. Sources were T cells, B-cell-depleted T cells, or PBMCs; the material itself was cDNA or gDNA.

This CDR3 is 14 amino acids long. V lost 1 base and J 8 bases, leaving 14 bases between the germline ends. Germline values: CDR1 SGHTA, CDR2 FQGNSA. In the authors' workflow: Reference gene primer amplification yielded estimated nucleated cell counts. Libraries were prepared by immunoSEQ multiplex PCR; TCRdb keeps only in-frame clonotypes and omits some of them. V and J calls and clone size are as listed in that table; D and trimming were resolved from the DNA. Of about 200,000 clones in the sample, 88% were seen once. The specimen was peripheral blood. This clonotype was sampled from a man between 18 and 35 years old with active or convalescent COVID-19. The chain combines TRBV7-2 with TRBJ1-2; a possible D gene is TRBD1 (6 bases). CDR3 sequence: CASSLDRTVSGYTF. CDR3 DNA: TGTGCCAGCAGCTTAGACCGGACAGTCTCGGGCTACACCTTC.